This is a list of T cell receptor beta chains from one sample in a study of Ad26.COV2.S vaccination and SARS-CoV-2 variants. Clones were sequenced by immunoSEQ multiplex PCR, and TCRdb holds only the in-frame ones, with some missing. This sample has more than 400,000 clones; 80% to 95% occur once, and the top ten carry approximately 4.3%. The sequencing here drew on peripheral blood, taken in a trial of Ad26.COV2.S vaccine versus placebo. The origin of the receptors is a person aged 18 to 65 who received the Ad26.COV2.S COVID-19 vaccine or a placebo. Both conserved end residues are part of each CDR3. The D gene is left open where the match is weak. Only some rows state a clone size, as once, few, many or a class for expanded clones.

CDR3aa | CDR3nt | abundance | d_gene | j_gene | v_gene
CASSLGTSVSYEQYF | TGTGCCAGCAGCTTGGGAACTAGCGTCTCCTACGAGCAGTACTTC | - | TRBD2 | TRBJ2-7 | TRBV11-2
CASSIGSGSYNEQFF | TGTGCCAGTAGTATTGGATCGGGCTCCTACAATGAGCAGTTCTTC | - | - | TRBJ2-1 | TRBV19
CASSPLTEAFF | TGTGCCAGCAGCCCACTCACTGAAGCTTTCTTT | - | - | TRBJ1-1 | TRBV9
CASSQDGWRGRGVSREQYF | TGTGCCAGCAGCCAAGACGGATGGCGCGGGAGGGGGGTTTCGCGGGAGCAGTACTTC | - | TRBD2 | TRBJ2-7 | TRBV14
CASSPGAPNEKLFF | TGTGCCAGTAGTCCCGGGGCACCGAATGAAAAACTGTTTTTT | - | - | TRBJ1-4 | TRBV19
CASSIAEGSNEQYF | TGTGCCAGTAGTATAGCGGAGGGGTCCAACGAGCAGTACTTC | - | - | TRBJ2-7 | TRBV19
CASSRGASTEAFF | TGTGCCAGCAGCAGAGGAGCGAGCACTGAAGCTTTCTTT | - | - | TRBJ1-1 | TRBV7-9
CASSYNSPYEQYF | TGTGCCAGCAGTTACAACAGCCCCTACGAGCAGTACTTC | - | - | TRBJ2-7 | TRBV6-2/TRBV6-3
CASSSTGDQPQHF | TGTGCCAGCAGCTCGACAGGGGATCAGCCCCAGCATTTT | - | TRBD1 | TRBJ1-5 | TRBV11-2
CASIRDEQYF | TGTGCCAGCATCAGGGACGAGCAGTACTTC | - | - | TRBJ2-7 | TRBV25-1
CASSQEAGGPYEQYF | TGCGCCAGCAGCCAAGAGGCGGGAGGGCCGTACGAGCAGTACTTC | - | TRBD2 | TRBJ2-7 | TRBV4-3
CASSGETVPNTEAFF | TGTGCCAGCAGCGGGGAGACAGTCCCGAACACTGAAGCTTTCTTT | - | - | TRBJ1-1 | TRBV9
CASSQTPRGPFSYEQYF | TGTGCCAGCAGCCAAACGCCCAGGGGGCCCTTCTCCTACGAGCAGTACTTC | - | TRBD1 | TRBJ2-7 | TRBV3-1/TRBV3-2
CASSLMEGTEAFF | TGTGCCAGCAGCTTAATGGAGGGCACTGAAGCTTTCTTT | - | - | TRBJ1-1 | TRBV7-9
CASSLLGEQFF | TGTGCCAGCAGTTTGTTGGGGGAGCAGTTCTTC | - | - | TRBJ2-1 | TRBV28
CASSDSPSGSLGELFF | TGTGCCAGCAGTGACTCGCCTAGCGGGAGTTTAGGGGAGCTGTTTTTT | - | TRBD2 | TRBJ2-2 | TRBV6-4
CASSEVGGEQYF | TGTGCCAGCAGCGAGGTTGGGGGCGAGCAGTACTTC | - | - | TRBJ2-7 | TRBV9
CASRPGVTYNEQFF | TGTGCCAGCAGACCCGGGGTAACCTACAATGAGCAGTTCTTC | - | - | TRBJ2-1 | TRBV7-9
CASSLLAGETYEQYF | TGCGCCAGCAGCTTACTAGCGGGAGAGACCTACGAGCAGTACTTC | few | TRBD2 | TRBJ2-7 | TRBV5-1
CASSIGGGGYEQYF | TGTGCCAGTAGTATTGGTGGAGGGGGCTACGAGCAGTACTTC | - | - | TRBJ2-7 | TRBV19
CASTRGGSGVYEQYF | TGCGCCAGCACCCGTGGGGGGAGTGGGGTCTACGAGCAGTACTTC | - | - | TRBJ2-7 | TRBV5-1
CATSRAGTGPYEQYF | TGTGCCACCAGCAGGGCCGGGACAGGACCATACGAGCAGTACTTC | - | TRBD1 | TRBJ2-7 | TRBV15
CASSPRGTGRPNEKLFF | TGTGCCAGCAGCCCTCGTGGGACAGGAAGGCCTAATGAAAAACTGTTTTTT | - | TRBD1 | TRBJ1-4 | TRBV3-1/TRBV3-2
CASSLSVPRGDTQYF | TGTGCCAGCAGTTTATCGGTTCCTAGAGGGGATACGCAGTATTTT | - | - | TRBJ2-3 | TRBV27
CASRRGSSGNIQYF | TGTGCCAGCAGGCGAGGGTCGTCAGGAAACATTCAGTACTTC | - | - | TRBJ2-4 | TRBV2
CASRGQGGNQPQHF | TGTGCCAGTAGGGGACAGGGTGGCAATCAGCCCCAGCATTTT | - | TRBD1 | TRBJ1-5 | TRBV19